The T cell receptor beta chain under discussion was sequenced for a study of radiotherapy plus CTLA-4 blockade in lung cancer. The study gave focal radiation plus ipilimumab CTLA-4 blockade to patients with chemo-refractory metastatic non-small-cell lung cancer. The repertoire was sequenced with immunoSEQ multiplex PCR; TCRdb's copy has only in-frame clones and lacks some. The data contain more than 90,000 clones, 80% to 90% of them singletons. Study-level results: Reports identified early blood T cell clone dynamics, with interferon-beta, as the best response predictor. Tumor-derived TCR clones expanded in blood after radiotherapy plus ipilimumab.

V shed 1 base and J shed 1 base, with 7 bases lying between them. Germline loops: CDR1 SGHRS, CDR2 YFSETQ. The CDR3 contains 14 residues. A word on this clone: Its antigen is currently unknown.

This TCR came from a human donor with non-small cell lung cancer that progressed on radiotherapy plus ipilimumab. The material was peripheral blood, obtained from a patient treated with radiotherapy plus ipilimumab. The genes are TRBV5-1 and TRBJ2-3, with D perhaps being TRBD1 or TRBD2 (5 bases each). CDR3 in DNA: TGCGCCAGCAGCTTGAGAGGGGGCACAGATACGCAGTATTTT. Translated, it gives CASSLRGGTDTQYF.